This section outlines one T cell receptor (beta chain) sequence together with its context. Its target is not known. The data are from a study of shared clonotypes between healthy human individuals. Study results and caveats: The donor pool, a small one, limited the genetic and exposure-history diversity represented. Among donors, the sharing of clonotypes was expected to be influenced by sequencing depth.

V was cut by 0 bases and J by 6 bases, with 12 bases left in between. Germline loops: CDR1 LGHNA, CDR2 YSLEER. This CDR3 region has 15 residues. Roughly 90 million PBMCs served as the genomic DNA source for unsorted samples. Original handling: Filtering differed because ImmunoSEQ produced junction-only sequences that carried no quality scores. Sequenced by immunoSEQ multiplex PCR; TCRdb stores in-frame clones only, minus some. For V, J and clone size, that table is used; D and trimming come from the DNA. The table has around 450,000 clones, 70% to 80% seen once; the top ten hold approximately 13%. J is TRBJ1-5 and V is TRBV4-3; no definite D call. This sequence was found in a woman between 40 and 55 years old in good health. Some clones in this sample may be carry-over from other donors' samples. Sequenced input: PBMCs. The CDR3 protein is CASSQDLRGLQPQHF. In nucleotides, the CDR3 is TGCGCCAGCAGCCAAGATCTAAGAGGGCTTCAGCCCCAGCATTTT.